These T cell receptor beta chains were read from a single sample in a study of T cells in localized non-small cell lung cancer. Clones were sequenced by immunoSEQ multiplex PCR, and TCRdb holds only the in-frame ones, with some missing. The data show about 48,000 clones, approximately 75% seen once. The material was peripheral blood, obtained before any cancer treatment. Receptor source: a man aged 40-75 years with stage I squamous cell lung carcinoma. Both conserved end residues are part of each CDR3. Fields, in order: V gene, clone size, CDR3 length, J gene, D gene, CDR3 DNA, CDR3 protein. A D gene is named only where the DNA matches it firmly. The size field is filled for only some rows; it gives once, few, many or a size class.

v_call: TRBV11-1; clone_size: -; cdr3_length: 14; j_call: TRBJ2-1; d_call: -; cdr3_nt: TGTGCCAGCGGTATCTCTGGGGCTCTGAATGAGCAGTTCTTC; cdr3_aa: CASGISGALNEQFF
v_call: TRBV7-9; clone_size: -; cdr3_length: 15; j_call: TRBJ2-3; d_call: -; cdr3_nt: TGTGCCAGCACCCACCCGGTCATTCATCCAGATACGCAGTATTTT; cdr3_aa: CASTHPVIHPDTQYF
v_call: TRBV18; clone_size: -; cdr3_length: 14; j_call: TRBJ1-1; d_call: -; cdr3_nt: TGTGCCAGCTCACCAACTCTGGGACATGCGGAAGCTTTCTTT; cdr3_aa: CASSPTLGHAEAFF
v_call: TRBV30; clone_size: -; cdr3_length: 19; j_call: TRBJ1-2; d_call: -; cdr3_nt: TGTGCCTGGAGAGTGGGGGGCAGCCCCATTTTCCATAATAACTATGGCTACACCTTC; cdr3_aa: CAWRVGGSPIFHNNYGYTF
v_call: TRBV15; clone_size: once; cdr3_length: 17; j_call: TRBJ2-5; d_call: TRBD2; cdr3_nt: TGTGCCACCAGCAAAGCTCGTGCGGGGGGATACCAAGAGACCCAGTACTTC; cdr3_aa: CATSKARAGGYQETQYF
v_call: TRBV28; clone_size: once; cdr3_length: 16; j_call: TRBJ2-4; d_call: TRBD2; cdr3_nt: TGTGCCAGCAGCCAGGGCGGGGGGTACGCCAAAAACATTCAGTACTTC; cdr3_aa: CASSQGGGYAKNIQYF
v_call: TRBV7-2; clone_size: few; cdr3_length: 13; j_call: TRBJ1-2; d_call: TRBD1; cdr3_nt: TGTGCCAGCAGCTCGGGACAGGGCAGTGGCTACACCTTC; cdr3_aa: CASSSGQGSGYTF
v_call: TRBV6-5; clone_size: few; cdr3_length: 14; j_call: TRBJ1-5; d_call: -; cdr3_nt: TGTGCCAGCAGTTCAGCCTTCGAGGGTGTAGCCCAGCATTTT; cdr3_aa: CASSSAFEGVAQHF
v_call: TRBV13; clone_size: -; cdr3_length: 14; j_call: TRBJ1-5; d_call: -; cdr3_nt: TGTGCCAGCAGCCATGGGGGGTGGAATCAGCCCCAGCATTTT; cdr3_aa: CASSHGGWNQPQHF
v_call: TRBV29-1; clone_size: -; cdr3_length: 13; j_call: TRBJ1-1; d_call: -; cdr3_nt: TGCAGCGTTAAACCAGTCGTGAACACTGAAGCTTTCTTT; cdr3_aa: CSVKPVVNTEAFF
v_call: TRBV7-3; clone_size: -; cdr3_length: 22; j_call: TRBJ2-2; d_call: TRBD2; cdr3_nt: TGTGCCAGCAGCACCCTGGGTATTAGCGGGGGGTACCCACCCTCTAACACCGGGGAGCTGTTTTTT; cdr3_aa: CASSTLGISGGYPPSNTGELFF
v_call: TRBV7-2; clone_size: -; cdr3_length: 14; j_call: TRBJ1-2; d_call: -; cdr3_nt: TGTGCCAGCAGCCTGGCCGGGGGCCCATATGGCTACACCTTC; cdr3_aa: CASSLAGGPYGYTF
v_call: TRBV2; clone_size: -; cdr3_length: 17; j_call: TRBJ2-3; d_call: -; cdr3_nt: TGTGCCAGCAGTGAAGCAAGGAGGGTTTTAGGCACAGATACGCAGTATTTT; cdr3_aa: CASSEARRVLGTDTQYF
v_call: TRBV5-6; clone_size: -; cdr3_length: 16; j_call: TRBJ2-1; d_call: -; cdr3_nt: TGTGCCAGCAGCCCGCCGGCAGGCGCCGGGTACAATGAGCAGTTCTTC; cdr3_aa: CASSPPAGAGYNEQFF
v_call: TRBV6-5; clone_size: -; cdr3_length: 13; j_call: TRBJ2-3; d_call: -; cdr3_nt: TGTGCCAGCAGCCGCGACCTCACAGATACGCAGTATTTT; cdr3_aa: CASSRDLTDTQYF
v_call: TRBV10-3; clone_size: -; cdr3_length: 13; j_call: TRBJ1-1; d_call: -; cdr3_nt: TGTGCCATCAAGAGGGACATGAACACTGAAGCTTTCTTT; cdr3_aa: CAIKRDMNTEAFF
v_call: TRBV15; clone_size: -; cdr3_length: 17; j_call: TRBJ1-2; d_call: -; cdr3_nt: TGTGCCACCAGCAGAGGAGGACCTGGAGGAGCTAACTATGGCTACACCTTC; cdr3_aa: CATSRGGPGGANYGYTF
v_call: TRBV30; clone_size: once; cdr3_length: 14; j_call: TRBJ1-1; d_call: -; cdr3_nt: TGTGCCTGGAGTGTACGGGGGATGAACACTGAAGCTTTCTTT; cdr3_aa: CAWSVRGMNTEAFF
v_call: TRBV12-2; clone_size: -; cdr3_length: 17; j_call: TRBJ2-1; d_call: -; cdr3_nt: TGTGCAAGTCGCTTAGCGCTAATCACAGCTTCTATGGTTAGGGAGTTCTTC; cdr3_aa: CASRLALITASMVREFF
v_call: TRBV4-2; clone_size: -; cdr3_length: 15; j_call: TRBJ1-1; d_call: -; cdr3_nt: TGTGCCAGCAGCCAAGTTGGCAAGCAAAACACTGAAGCTTTCTTT; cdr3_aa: CASSQVGKQNTEAFF
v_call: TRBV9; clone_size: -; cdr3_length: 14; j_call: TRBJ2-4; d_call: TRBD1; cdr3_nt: TGTGCCAGCAGCTCACAGGACAGGGGAAACATTCAGTACTTC; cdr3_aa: CASSSQDRGNIQYF
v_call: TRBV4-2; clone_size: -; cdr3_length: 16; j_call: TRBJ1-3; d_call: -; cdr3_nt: TGTGCCAGCAGCCAACAGCGACAGGCTGCGGGAAACACCATATATTTT; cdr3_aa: CASSQQRQAAGNTIYF
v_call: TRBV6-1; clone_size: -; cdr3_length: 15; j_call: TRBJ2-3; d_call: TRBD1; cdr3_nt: TGTGCCAGCAGGCCAGGGGGCCCTAGCACAGATACGCAGTATTTT; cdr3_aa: CASRPGGPSTDTQYF
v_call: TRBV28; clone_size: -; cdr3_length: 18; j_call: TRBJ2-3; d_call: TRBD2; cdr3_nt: TGTGCCAGCAGTTCGTTATTGCTCGGGCGGGGGGAAGGAGATACGCAGTATTTT; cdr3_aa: CASSSLLLGRGEGDTQYF
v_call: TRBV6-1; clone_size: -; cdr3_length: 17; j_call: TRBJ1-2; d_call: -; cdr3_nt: TGTGCCAGCAGTGAAGGAGCTGTTCGGAACGTCGACTATGGCTACACCTTC; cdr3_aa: CASSEGAVRNVDYGYTF
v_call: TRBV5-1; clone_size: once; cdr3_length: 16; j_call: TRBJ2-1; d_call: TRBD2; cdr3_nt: TGCGCCAGCAGCTCTCAAGGCGGGGGGGCCTACAATGAGCAGTTCTTC; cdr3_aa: CASSSQGGGAYNEQFF
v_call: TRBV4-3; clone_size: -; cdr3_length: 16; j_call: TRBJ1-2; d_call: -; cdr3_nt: TGCGCCAGCAGCCAAGATAGTCTGGGAGGGGCAGGTGGCTACACCTTC; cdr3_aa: CASSQDSLGGAGGYTF
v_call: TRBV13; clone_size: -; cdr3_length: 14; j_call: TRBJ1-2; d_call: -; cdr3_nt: TGTGCCAGCAGCTCCGGGGGGACTAACTATGGCTACACCTTC; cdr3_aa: CASSSGGTNYGYTF
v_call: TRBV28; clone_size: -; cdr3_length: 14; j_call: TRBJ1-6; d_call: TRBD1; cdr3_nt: TGTGCCAGCAGGGGGGACAGGGATTGGACACCCCTCCACTTT; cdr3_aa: CASRGDRDWTPLHF
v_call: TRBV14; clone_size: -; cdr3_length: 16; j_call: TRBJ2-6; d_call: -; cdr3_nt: TGTGCCAGCAGCCAATTACAGGTGCCTGGGGCCAACGTCCTGACTTTC; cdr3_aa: CASSQLQVPGANVLTF
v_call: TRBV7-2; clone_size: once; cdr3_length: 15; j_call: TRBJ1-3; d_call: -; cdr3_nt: TGTGCCAGCAGTCTTGTGACGGGAACTGGAAACACCATATATTTT; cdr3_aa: CASSLVTGTGNTIYF
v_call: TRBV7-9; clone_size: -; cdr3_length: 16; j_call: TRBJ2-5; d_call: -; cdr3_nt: TGTGCCAGCAGCTTGGGGGGAGCAGGCCGTCAAGAGACCCAGTACTTC; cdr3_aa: CASSLGGAGRQETQYF
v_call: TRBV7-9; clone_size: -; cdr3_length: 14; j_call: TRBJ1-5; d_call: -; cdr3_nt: TGTGCCAGCAGCTTAGAGGGGGGTAGTCAGCCCCAGCATTTT; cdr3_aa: CASSLEGGSQPQHF
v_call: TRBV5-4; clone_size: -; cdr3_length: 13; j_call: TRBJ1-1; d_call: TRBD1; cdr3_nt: TGTGCCAGCGGGACAGAATTGAACACTGAAGCTTTCTTT; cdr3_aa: CASGTELNTEAFF
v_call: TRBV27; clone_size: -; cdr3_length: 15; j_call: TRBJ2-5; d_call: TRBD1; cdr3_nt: TGTGCCAGCAGTTCCGGGACAGGGGGCGTTGAGACCCAGTACTTC; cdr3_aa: CASSSGTGGVETQYF
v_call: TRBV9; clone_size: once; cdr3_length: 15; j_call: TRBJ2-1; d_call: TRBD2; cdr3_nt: TGTGCCAGCAGCGCAGGGCTAGCGGGGGGGAATGAGCAGTTCTTC; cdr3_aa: CASSAGLAGGNEQFF
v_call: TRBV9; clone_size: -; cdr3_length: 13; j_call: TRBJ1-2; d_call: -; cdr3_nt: TGTGCCAGCAGCGTGTCGCAAAAGGGGGGCTACACCTTC; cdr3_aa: CASSVSQKGGYTF
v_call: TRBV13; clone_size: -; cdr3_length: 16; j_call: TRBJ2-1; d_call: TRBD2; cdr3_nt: TGTGCCAGCAGCTCCGAGCGGGGGCCCCTTAACAATGAGCAGTTCTTC; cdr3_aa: CASSSERGPLNNEQFF
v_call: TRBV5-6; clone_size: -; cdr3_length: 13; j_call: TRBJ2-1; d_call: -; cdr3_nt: TGTGCCAGCAGCTTGGAAATTACCAATGAGCAGTTCTTC; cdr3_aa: CASSLEITNEQFF
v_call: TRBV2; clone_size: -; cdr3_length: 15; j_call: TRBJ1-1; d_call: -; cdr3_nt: TGTGCCAGCAGTCACGGGGAGGTCTGGAATACTGAAGCTTTCTTT; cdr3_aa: CASSHGEVWNTEAFF
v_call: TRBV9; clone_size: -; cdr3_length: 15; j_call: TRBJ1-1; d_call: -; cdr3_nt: TGTGCCAGCAGCCCAATGGCCCGAGATGACACTGAAGCTTTCTTT; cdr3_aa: CASSPMARDDTEAFF
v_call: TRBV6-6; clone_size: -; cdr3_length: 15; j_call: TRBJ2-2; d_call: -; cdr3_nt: TGTGCCAGCAGTTACTCGGAGGTTACGACCGGGGAGCTGTTTTTT; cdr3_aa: CASSYSEVTTGELFF
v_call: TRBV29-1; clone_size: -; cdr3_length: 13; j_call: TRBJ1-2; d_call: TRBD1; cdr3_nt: TGCAGCGTGGGGACAGGGGTAAACTATGGCTACACCTTC; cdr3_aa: CSVGTGVNYGYTF
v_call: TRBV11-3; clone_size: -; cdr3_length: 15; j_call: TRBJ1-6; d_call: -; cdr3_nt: TGTGCCAGCAGCGCTAGCGCCTCCTATAATTCACCCCTCCACTTT; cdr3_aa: CASSASASYNSPLHF
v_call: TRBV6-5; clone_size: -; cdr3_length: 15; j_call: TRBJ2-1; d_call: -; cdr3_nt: TGTGCCAGCAGTTACTCGGAGGTAGGGAGCAATGAGCAGTTCTTC; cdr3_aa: CASSYSEVGSNEQFF
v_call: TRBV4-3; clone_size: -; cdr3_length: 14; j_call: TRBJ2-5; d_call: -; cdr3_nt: TGCGCCAGCAGCCAAGACTCAGAAGGGGGGGGAAACAACTTC; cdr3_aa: CASSQDSEGGGNNF
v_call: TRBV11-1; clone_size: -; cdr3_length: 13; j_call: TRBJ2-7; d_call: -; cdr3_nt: TGTGCCAGCAGCTTGGGACGGCGCTACGAGCAGTACTTC; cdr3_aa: CASSLGRRYEQYF
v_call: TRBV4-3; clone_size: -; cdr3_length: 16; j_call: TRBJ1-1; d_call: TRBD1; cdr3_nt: TGCGCCAGCAGCCAAAAAACAGGGGCCGGGAACACTGAAGCTTTCTTT; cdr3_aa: CASSQKTGAGNTEAFF
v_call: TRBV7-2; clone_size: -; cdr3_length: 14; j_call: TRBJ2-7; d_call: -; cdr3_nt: TGTGCCAGCAGCCCCCCAGCGGGCATCTACGAGCAGTACTTC; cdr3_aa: CASSPPAGIYEQYF
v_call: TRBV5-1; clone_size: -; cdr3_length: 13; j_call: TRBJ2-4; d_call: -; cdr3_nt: TGCGCCAGCAGCTACACGGGGGCCGGCATTCAGTACTTC; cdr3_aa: CASSYTGAGIQYF
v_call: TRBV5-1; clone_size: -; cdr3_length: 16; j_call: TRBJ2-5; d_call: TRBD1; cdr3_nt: TGCGCCAGCAGCCCCCACCCGACAGGGGCCCAAGAGACCCAGTACTTC; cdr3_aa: CASSPHPTGAQETQYF
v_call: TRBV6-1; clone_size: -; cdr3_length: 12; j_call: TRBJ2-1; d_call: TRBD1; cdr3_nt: TGTGCCAGCACTAGGGGGCTCAATGAGCAGTTCTTC; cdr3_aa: CASTRGLNEQFF
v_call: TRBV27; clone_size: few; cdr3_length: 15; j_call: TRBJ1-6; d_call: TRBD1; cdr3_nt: TGTGCCAGCACCATCACGGGGACAGCTAATTCACCCCTCCACTTT; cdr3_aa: CASTITGTANSPLHF
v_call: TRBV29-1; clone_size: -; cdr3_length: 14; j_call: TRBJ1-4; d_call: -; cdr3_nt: TGCAGCGTTCCTGATTCAGGGATAGGTGAAAAACTGTTTTTT; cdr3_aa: CSVPDSGIGEKLFF
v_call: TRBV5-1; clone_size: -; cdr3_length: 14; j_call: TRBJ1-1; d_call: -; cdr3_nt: TGCGCCAGCAGCCTTGGGGGCCGGAACACTGAAGCTTTCTTT; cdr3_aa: CASSLGGRNTEAFF